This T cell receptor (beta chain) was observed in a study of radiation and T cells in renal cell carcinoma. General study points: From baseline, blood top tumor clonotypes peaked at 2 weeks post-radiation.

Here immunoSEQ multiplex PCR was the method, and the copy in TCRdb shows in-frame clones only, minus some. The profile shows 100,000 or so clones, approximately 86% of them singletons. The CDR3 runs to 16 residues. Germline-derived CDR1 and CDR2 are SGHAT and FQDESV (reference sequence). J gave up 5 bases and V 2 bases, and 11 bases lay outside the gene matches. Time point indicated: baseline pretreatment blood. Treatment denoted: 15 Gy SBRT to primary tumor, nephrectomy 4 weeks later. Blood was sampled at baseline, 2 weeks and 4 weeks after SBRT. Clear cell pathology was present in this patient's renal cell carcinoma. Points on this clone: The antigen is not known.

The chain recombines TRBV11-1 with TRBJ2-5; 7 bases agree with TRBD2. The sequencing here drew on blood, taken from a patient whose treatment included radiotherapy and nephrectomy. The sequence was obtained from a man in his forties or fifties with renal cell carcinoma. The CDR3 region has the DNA TGTGCCAGCAGCTTATGGGGTCGGGAGGCGAAGGAGACCCAGTACTTC. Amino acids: CASSLWGREAKETQYF.